This entry lists 10 T cell receptor beta chains sequenced from one sample in a study of PD-L1 blockade in urothelial cancer. Using immunoSEQ multiplex PCR, the repertoire was profiled, and TCRdb retains in-frame clones only, with some absent. The data contain roughly 42,000 clones, about four fifths of them seen just once; the ten biggest clones take up approximately 2.7%. Material: PBMCs, obtained around atezolizumab (anti-PD-L1) treatment. These TCRs come from a man between 70 and 80 years old with urothelial cancer.

The chain couples TRBV4-2 to TRBJ2-7; perhaps TRBD1 as D (6 bases). V was pared by 2 bases and J by 1 base, with 9 bases between. Germline V gives CDR1 LGHNA, CDR2 YNFKEQ. This CDR3 is 14 amino acids long. DNA for the CDR3: TGTGCCAGCAGCCAACTGACAGGTTCCTACGAGCAGTACTTC. Translation gives CASSQLTGSYEQYF.

The chain is built from TRBV7-9 and TRBJ2-5; perhaps TRBD2 as D (5 bases). Germline-derived CDR1 and CDR2 are SEHNR and FQNEAQ (reference sequence). V lost 0 bases and J 9 bases, leaving 11 bases between the germline ends. The CDR3 loop spans 13 amino acids. The CDR3 DNA sequence: TGTGCCAGCAGCTTAGCCACAAAGAGGGCCCAGTACTTC. This gives the protein CASSLATKRAQYF.

V usage is TRBV6-5 and J usage is TRBJ2-1, with 11 bases identical to TRBD2. Germline values: CDR1 MNHEY, CDR2 SVGAGI. The ends lost 6 bases at V and 2 bases at J; junction bases unmatched: 3. The CDR3 contains 15 residues. The CDR3, as DNA: TGTGCCAGCAGCCTTAGCGGGAGGGCCTACAATGAGCAGTTCTTC. Protein: CASSLSGRAYNEQFF.

This rearrangement joins TRBV7-2 to TRBJ2-4, with D maybe TRBD1 (5 bases). CDR3 length: 16 amino acids. In germline, CDR1 is SGHTA, CDR2 FQGNSA. V was cut by 5 bases and J by 4 bases, with 18 bases left in between. CDR3 coding DNA: TGTGCCAGCAGCCAACTTAATGGGGCAGGGAAAAACATTCAGTACTTC. As protein: CASSQLNGAGKNIQYF.

This clone was seen many times. This chain joins TRBV7-3 and TRBJ2-7; D might be TRBD2 (7 bases). The V gene's germline CDR1 is SGHTA and CDR2 FQGTGA. CDR3 length: 15 amino acids. Trimming stripped 2 bases from V and 4 bases from J, with 15 bases between. In DNA, the CDR3 is TGTGCCAGCAGCTTATGGGCAGGGGAGGGGTACGAGCAGTACTTC. It codes for CASSLWAGEGYEQYF.

The rearrangement joins TRBV5-5 to TRBJ2-5; TRBD1 matches 8 bases. V trimming: 0 bases; J trimming: 4 bases; junction bases outside the gene matches: 5. Looked up from germline, CDR1 is SGHKS and CDR2 is YYEKEE (reference sequence). CDR3 size: 15 residues. Written as DNA, the CDR3 is TGTGCCAGCAGCTTGGTGGGACAGGTAGGAGAGACCCAGTACTTC. Protein product: CASSLVGQVGETQYF. The full variable domain, with the rest looked up from reference TRBV5-5 and TRBJ2-5, is DAGVTQSPTHLIKTRGQQVTLRCSPISGHKSVSWYQQVLGQGPQFIFQYYEKEERGRGNFPDRFSARQFPNYSSELNVNALLLGDSALYLCASSLVGQVGETQYFGPGTRLLVL.

This chain connects TRBV15 to TRBJ1-1, with 7 nucleotides matching TRBD1. Germline trimming cut 6 bases from V and 1 base from J; bases unmatched to any gene: 2. CDR1 LNHNV and CDR2 YYDKDF come from the germline V gene (reference sequence). There are 13 residues in the CDR3. In nucleotides, the CDR3 is TGTGCCACCAGGGGACAGACGAACACTGAAGCTTTCTTT. It encodes CATRGQTNTEAFF.

The chain recombines TRBV13 with TRBJ1-1, with D unresolved. This CDR3 is built from 14 residues. Looked up from germline, CDR1 is PRHDT and CDR2 is FYEKMQ (reference sequence). Trimming shortened V by 0 bases and J by 4 bases, and 9 bases separated the two germline ends. CDR3 nucleotides: TGTGCCAGCAGCTTAGGACGGCGGGGCACTGAAGCTTTCTTT. This encodes CASSLGRRGTEAFF.

This clone was seen a handful of times. The chain carries TRBV10-2 and TRBJ1-2; D ambiguous. V lost 8 bases, J lost 6 bases, and 7 bases lay in between. Germline V lookup: CDR1 WSHSY, CDR2 SAAADI. The CDR3 spans 10 residues. The CDR3: CASFGNGYTF. CDR3 in DNA: TGCGCCAGCTTCGGGAATGGCTACACCTTC.

The genes are TRBV28 and TRBJ2-1, with 14 nucleotides matching TRBD2. The CDR3 is 21 amino acids. Germline V gene sequence: CDR1 MDHEN, CDR2 SYDVKM. Unmatched junction bases numbered 13, after V lost 3 bases and J lost 0 bases. The CDR3 is CASSFFPGKGLAGVSYNEQFF. The DNA of the CDR3 is TGTGCCAGCAGTTTTTTCCCAGGGAAGGGACTAGCGGGAGTCTCCTACAATGAGCAGTTCTTC.